This TCR beta chain was observed in a study of T cell responses to AZD1222 COVID-19 vaccine (dated by TCRdb to the early 2020s). Notes on the research overall: AZD1222 recipients whose second dose came at about 4 weeks and those whose second dose came at about 12 weeks were combined into one group, since spike-specific TCR depth and breadth did not differ between the two schedules. A total of just over 230 trial participants underwent TCR sequencing, of whom about 200 had received two doses of AZD1222 and around 25 had received two doses of the MenACWY control vaccine. Enrollment into the trials was organized by age into subgroups of 18-55, 56-69 and 70-plus years, and those subgroups contained around 150, 28 and 57 TCR-sequenced participants, respectively.

V loses 3 bases of germline sequence and J loses 1 base, and the interval between the two ends is 9 bases. From its cysteine to its phenylalanine, the CDR3 spans 15 amino acids. Only the CDR3 DNA is retained, 45 bases long and in frame from the first base. CDR1 is given as LNHDA and CDR2 as SQIVND, both from the germline V gene (reference sequence). What the authors observed across the whole study: After two AZD1222 doses, both the breadth and the depth of spike-specific TCRs were significantly higher than at day 0 and than in MenACWY recipients. Most participants were white British and females outnumbered males, and the authors suggested that clonal diversity may have been underestimated. The 56-69-year group was small, and its depth increase did not reach significance, likely because of low power. CD4 TCRs associated with the vaccine covered the entire spike protein, and the dominant responses were in regions 160-218 and 743-854. Reportedly, close to half of the unique spike-specific TCRs recognized epitopes lying outside the regions that are mutated in the B.1.351 and B.1.1.7 variants. Because no day 14 peak-response samples were available, repertoires were characterized only after the peak T cell response. Conclusions about previously exposed vaccinees are limited because only five to seven AZD1222 recipients were SARS-CoV-2 seropositive at baseline.

A remark on this clone: Which antigen it targets is not known. Per-nucleotide qualities are absent, and no much larger clonotype sits a single base away.

The CDR3 regions of human TCRbeta chains were analyzed by immunosequencing. The original pipeline was this. TCRs in the repertoires were matched against a reference library of SARS-CoV-2-specific TCRs that had been generated with the MIRA antigen-specificity platform. Breadth meant the fraction of unique TCRs that were SARS-CoV-2-associated, whereas depth meant the fraction of total T cells that were SARS-CoV-2-associated. Using the MIRA data, each spike-specific TCR was mapped to the spike region that the TCR reacts to and placed in a CD4 or CD8 class. Log10-transformed breadth and depth values were compared by one-way ANOVA with Sidak's multiple comparisons tests. TCRdb stores this immuneACCESS table with in-frame sequences only. Part of the clones is absent; in the studies checked, under half of the shortfall reflects unresolved V genes, and no reason is known for the rest. V and J calls and clone size come straight from that table; D and trimming were deduced from the DNA. The sample contains over 100,000 clones, about 88% of them found a single time. Roughly 2.4% of the sample lies in the top ten.

Sample time point, as interpreted from the label and publication: baseline before first vaccination. Samples from vaccinated people were obtained from the UK trials COV001 and COV002, which included a single-blind randomized controlled phase 2/3 trial of AZD1222 (ChAdOx1 nCoV-19) in healthy adults. For TCRbeta chain sequencing, PBMC samples were collected from trial participants at day 0 and at day 28 after the second dose. The chain employs TRBV19 and TRBJ1-4, with the D gene not clear enough to name. This specimen was peripheral blood, taken on day 0 of AZD1222 vaccination. The receptor was derived from an adult in good health. The CDR3 reads CASSIAQETNEKLFF. The DNA sequence follows: TGTGCCAGTAGTATCGCCCAGGAAACTAATGAAAAACTGTTTTTT.